These T cell receptor beta chains were read from a single sample in a study of blood T cells in healthy people across ages. TCRdb reanalysed the 5' RACE reads using MiXCR and keeps one entry per CDR3 protein. Of approximately 1.5 million distinct CDR3 sequences detected, approximately 43% appear once; the ten largest clones hold about 3.8%. Sequences were obtained from blood. The origin of the receptors is a woman under 30 in good health. Both conserved end residues are part of each CDR3. A D gene is named only where the DNA matches it firmly. Some rows mark clone size as missing; the rest say once, few, many or name a class of expanded clone.

J gene: TRBJ2-1
clone size: many
D gene: -
V gene: TRBV27
CDR3 DNA: TGTGCCACCCAGACTAACTACAATGAGCAGTTCTTC
CDR3 protein: CATQTNYNEQFF

J gene: TRBJ2-7
clone size: -
D gene: -
V gene: TRBV29-1
CDR3 DNA: TGCAGCGTTCGCAGGGTCGATAGCTACGAGCAGTACTTC
CDR3 protein: CSVRRVDSYEQYF

J gene: TRBJ2-7
clone size: few
D gene: -
V gene: TRBV7-9
CDR3 DNA: TGTGCCAGCAGCTTCTCCGGGACTGACTTTTACGAGCAGTACTTC
CDR3 protein: CASSFSGTDFYEQYF

J gene: TRBJ2-1
clone size: -
D gene: -
V gene: TRBV20-1
CDR3 DNA: TGCAGTGCTAGCAACGGACCCCCTACAATCTACAATGAGCAGTTCTTC
CDR3 protein: CSASNGPPTIYNEQFF

J gene: TRBJ2-1
clone size: few
D gene: -
V gene: TRBV21-1
CDR3 DNA: TGTGCCAGCAGCAAATGGTGGGGCCGCAACCTCTCCTACAATGAGCAGTTCTTC
CDR3 protein: CASSKWWGRNLSYNEQFF

J gene: TRBJ2-3
clone size: -
D gene: -
V gene: TRBV11-2
CDR3 DNA: TGTGCCAGCAGCTTAGTGCGGGACAGCCGTTCTAGCACAGATACGCAGTATTTT
CDR3 protein: CASSLVRDSRSSTDTQYF

J gene: TRBJ1-5
clone size: once
D gene: -
V gene: TRBV27
CDR3 DNA: TGTGCCAGCAGTTATGCGTATAGCAATCAGCCCCAGCATTTT
CDR3 protein: CASSYAYSNQPQHF

J gene: TRBJ1-1
clone size: -
D gene: -
V gene: TRBV12-3/TRBV12-4
CDR3 DNA: TGTGCCAGCAGTTTCAAAAGGAACACGAACACTGAAGCTTTCTTT
CDR3 protein: CASSFKRNTNTEAFF

J gene: TRBJ2-1
clone size: -
D gene: -
V gene: TRBV15
CDR3 DNA: TGTGCCACCAGCAGAGAGGGGCACCTCGATGAGCAGTTCTTC
CDR3 protein: CATSREGHLDEQFF

J gene: TRBJ1-1
clone size: few
D gene: TRBD1
V gene: TRBV6-6
CDR3 DNA: TGTGCCAGCAGTCCGACAGGGTTTATTGAAGCTTTCTTT
CDR3 protein: CASSPTGFIEAFF

J gene: TRBJ2-7
clone size: -
D gene: -
V gene: TRBV24-1
CDR3 DNA: TGTGCCACCAGTGGAGAGAGGGCCCTCTACGAGCAGTACTTC
CDR3 protein: CATSGERALYEQYF

J gene: TRBJ2-7
clone size: -
D gene: -
V gene: TRBV20-1
CDR3 DNA: TGCAGTGCTAGAGATGCCCTCGGACAGTACTTC
CDR3 protein: CSARDALGQYF

J gene: TRBJ1-2
clone size: -
D gene: -
V gene: TRBV14
CDR3 DNA: TGTGCCAGCAGCCGGACGGTTCCAAACTATGGCTACACCTTC
CDR3 protein: CASSRTVPNYGYTF

J gene: TRBJ1-3
clone size: -
D gene: -
V gene: TRBV19
CDR3 DNA: TGTGCCAGTAGTATCCCCTGGCTCGGAAACACCATATATTTT
CDR3 protein: CASSIPWLGNTIYF

J gene: TRBJ1-1
clone size: -
D gene: TRBD1
V gene: TRBV12-3/TRBV12-4
CDR3 DNA: TGTGCCAGCAGACCTACAGGGGCCCCTGAAGCTTTCTTT
CDR3 protein: CASRPTGAPEAFF

J gene: TRBJ2-5
clone size: -
D gene: -
V gene: TRBV20-1
CDR3 DNA: TGCAGTGGTTCAGGCGGCGGATTAGAGACCCAGTACTTC
CDR3 protein: CSGSGGGLETQYF

J gene: TRBJ2-7
clone size: -
D gene: -
V gene: TRBV21-1
CDR3 DNA: TGTGCCAAGGAGAGGGGGTACGAGCAGTACTTC
CDR3 protein: CAKERGYEQYF

J gene: TRBJ2-5
clone size: few
D gene: -
V gene: TRBV16
CDR3 DNA: TGTGCCAGCAGCCAATCGATTGAGTCTAGACGGTACTTC
CDR3 protein: CASSQSIESRRYF

J gene: TRBJ2-1
clone size: -
D gene: -
V gene: TRBV7-2
CDR3 DNA: TGTGCCAGCACTCTCGGTGGTGTAGCCTACAATGAGCAGTTCTTC
CDR3 protein: CASTLGGVAYNEQFF

J gene: TRBJ2-1
clone size: -
D gene: TRBD2
V gene: TRBV11-2
CDR3 DNA: TGTGCCAGCAGCTCTACTAGCGGGGGGCCAAACCCATACAATGAGCAGTTCTTC
CDR3 protein: CASSSTSGGPNPYNEQFF

J gene: TRBJ2-1
clone size: few
D gene: -
V gene: TRBV7-2
CDR3 DNA: TGTGCCAGCAGCTCGGTAGGGGGATCTGAGCAGTTCTTC
CDR3 protein: CASSSVGGSEQFF

J gene: TRBJ2-5
clone size: few
D gene: TRBD1
V gene: TRBV27
CDR3 DNA: TGTGCCAGCAGAGGGACAGGGCTGTACCAAGAGACCCAGTACTTC
CDR3 protein: CASRGTGLYQETQYF

J gene: TRBJ1-2
clone size: -
D gene: -
V gene: TRBV4-3
CDR3 DNA: TGCGCCAGCAGCCAGATAGGAGCACAGGGTGACTATGGCTACACCTTC
CDR3 protein: CASSQIGAQGDYGYTF

J gene: TRBJ1-1
clone size: -
D gene: -
V gene: TRBV7-9
CDR3 DNA: TGTGCCAGCAGCTTAGACCAGACAGGGAACACTGAAGCTTTCTTT
CDR3 protein: CASSLDQTGNTEAFF

J gene: TRBJ1-2
clone size: once
D gene: TRBD1
V gene: TRBV9
CDR3 DNA: TGTGCCAGCAGCCCAACAGGGGGGATAAGTGTCGATGGCTACACCTTC
CDR3 protein: CASSPTGGISVDGYTF

J gene: TRBJ2-7
clone size: -
D gene: TRBD2
V gene: TRBV7-2
CDR3 DNA: TGTGCCAGCAGCTTATCTCCGGCTAGCGGGAGGTACGAGCAGTACTTC
CDR3 protein: CASSLSPASGRYEQYF

J gene: TRBJ1-6
clone size: few
D gene: -
V gene: TRBV5-6
CDR3 DNA: TGTGCCAGCAGCTTACGGAACACCTATAATTCACCCCTCCACTTT
CDR3 protein: CASSLRNTYNSPLHF

J gene: TRBJ2-7
clone size: once
D gene: -
V gene: TRBV4-3
CDR3 DNA: TGCGCCAGCAGCCAGGTTTGGCCTAGCTCCTACGAGCAGTACTTC
CDR3 protein: CASSQVWPSSYEQYF

J gene: TRBJ1-2
clone size: -
D gene: -
V gene: TRBV7-2
CDR3 DNA: TGTGCCAGCAACCAGTCAGGATACTATGGCTACACCTTC
CDR3 protein: CASNQSGYYGYTF

J gene: TRBJ1-1
clone size: -
D gene: -
V gene: TRBV9
CDR3 DNA: TGTGCCAGCAGCGTAGGGGATACGGTCCACACTGAAGCTTTCTTT
CDR3 protein: CASSVGDTVHTEAFF

J gene: TRBJ2-7
clone size: once
D gene: TRBD1
V gene: TRBV12-3/TRBV12-4
CDR3 DNA: TGTGCCAGCAGTCCCGGGACAGGGGTAAGCTCCTACAATGAGCAGTACTTC
CDR3 protein: CASSPGTGVSSYNEQYF

J gene: TRBJ1-2
clone size: -
D gene: TRBD1
V gene: TRBV6-1
CDR3 DNA: TGTGCCAGCGGCGGGGGACAGGGTGGCATCTATGGCTACACCTTC
CDR3 protein: CASGGGQGGIYGYTF

J gene: TRBJ2-1
clone size: -
D gene: -
V gene: TRBV7-2
CDR3 DNA: TGTGCCAGCAGCTTACTCGGGACCACGTACAATGAGCAGTTCTTC
CDR3 protein: CASSLLGTTYNEQFF

J gene: TRBJ1-2
clone size: few
D gene: -
V gene: TRBV10-3
CDR3 DNA: TGTGCCATCAGCCCGGACGGCTCTAAGGGCTACACCTTC
CDR3 protein: CAISPDGSKGYTF

J gene: TRBJ2-1
clone size: few
D gene: TRBD1
V gene: TRBV4-1
CDR3 DNA: TGCGCCAGCAGCTTGCAACCGGGACAGGGGGCGAATGAGCAGTTCTTC
CDR3 protein: CASSLQPGQGANEQFF

J gene: TRBJ2-7
clone size: few
D gene: TRBD2
V gene: TRBV20-1
CDR3 DNA: TGCAGTGCTAGAGATACCCGGACTAGCGGTTTGCCCTCCTACGAGCAGTACTTC
CDR3 protein: CSARDTRTSGLPSYEQYF

J gene: TRBJ1-5
clone size: -
D gene: -
V gene: TRBV7-2
CDR3 DNA: TGTGCCAGCAGCTTAGCGTGGCAGGATCAGCCCCAGCATTTT
CDR3 protein: CASSLAWQDQPQHF

J gene: TRBJ2-1
clone size: few
D gene: -
V gene: TRBV10-3
CDR3 DNA: TGTGCCATCAGTGAGCCCGGACGTGAGCAGTTCTTC
CDR3 protein: CAISEPGREQFF

J gene: TRBJ1-5
clone size: -
D gene: -
V gene: TRBV20-1
CDR3 DNA: TGCAGTGCTAGAGATCGGGTTGCCAATCAGCCCCAGCATTTT
CDR3 protein: CSARDRVANQPQHF

J gene: TRBJ2-7
clone size: -
D gene: -
V gene: TRBV20-1
CDR3 DNA: TGCAGTGCTAGCCGCGGACTACACAATGAGCAGTACTTC
CDR3 protein: CSASRGLHNEQYF

J gene: TRBJ2-3
clone size: few
D gene: -
V gene: TRBV14
CDR3 DNA: TGTGCCAGCAGCCAAGAATACTACACAGATACGCAGTATTTT
CDR3 protein: CASSQEYYTDTQYF

J gene: TRBJ1-2
clone size: -
D gene: TRBD1
V gene: TRBV29-1
CDR3 DNA: TGCAGCGTTGAAGAGGGGGGACAGGGCTATGGCTACACCTTC
CDR3 protein: CSVEEGGQGYGYTF

J gene: TRBJ2-7
clone size: -
D gene: TRBD2
V gene: TRBV29-1
CDR3 DNA: TGCAGCGTTGAGCAGGCGGGGACTAGCGGCTACGAGCAGTACTTC
CDR3 protein: CSVEQAGTSGYEQYF

J gene: TRBJ2-5
clone size: -
D gene: TRBD1
V gene: TRBV7-2
CDR3 DNA: TGTGCCAGCAGCTTAGGAACAGGGGAAAAGACCCAGTACTTC
CDR3 protein: CASSLGTGEKTQYF

J gene: TRBJ2-1
clone size: few
D gene: TRBD2
V gene: TRBV7-9
CDR3 DNA: TGTGCCAGCAGCCGTTCTAGCGGGGGTGGTAATGAGCAGTTCTTC
CDR3 protein: CASSRSSGGGNEQFF

J gene: TRBJ1-4
clone size: -
D gene: -
V gene: TRBV5-1
CDR3 DNA: TGCGCCAGCAGCTTGTGGGGGCTGGATAATGAAAAACTGTTTTTT
CDR3 protein: CASSLWGLDNEKLFF

J gene: TRBJ2-2
clone size: few
D gene: -
V gene: TRBV4-3
CDR3 DNA: TGCGCCAGCAGCCCTGCAACTCGGGGTCTCGGGGAGCTGTTTTTT
CDR3 protein: CASSPATRGLGELFF

J gene: TRBJ1-2
clone size: few
D gene: TRBD1
V gene: TRBV20-1
CDR3 DNA: TGCAGTGCTAGAGCGACCACAGGGGGCTATGGCTACACCTTC
CDR3 protein: CSARATTGGYGYTF